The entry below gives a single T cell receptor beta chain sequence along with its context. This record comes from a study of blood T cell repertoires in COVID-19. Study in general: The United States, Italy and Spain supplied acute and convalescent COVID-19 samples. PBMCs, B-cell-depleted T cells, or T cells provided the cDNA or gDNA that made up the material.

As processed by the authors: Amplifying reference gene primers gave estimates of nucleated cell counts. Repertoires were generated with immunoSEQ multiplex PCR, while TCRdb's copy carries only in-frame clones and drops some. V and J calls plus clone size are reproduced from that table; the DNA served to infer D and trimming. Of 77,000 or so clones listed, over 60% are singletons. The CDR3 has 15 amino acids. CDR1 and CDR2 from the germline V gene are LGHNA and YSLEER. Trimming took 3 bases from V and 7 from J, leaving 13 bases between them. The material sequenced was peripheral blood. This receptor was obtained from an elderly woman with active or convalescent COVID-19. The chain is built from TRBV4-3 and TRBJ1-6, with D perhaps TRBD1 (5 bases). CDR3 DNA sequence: TGCGCCAGCAGCCAGGAATGGGACTCAAATTCACCCCTCCACTTT. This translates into CASSQEWDSNSPLHF.